This T cell receptor (beta chain) was found in a study of T cells after somatic rescue of genetic block. This CDR3 spans 14 amino acids. Germline V CDR1 and CDR2: SSHAT, FNYEAQ (reference sequence). V was clipped by 0 bases and J by 3 bases, with 5 bases between them. Using immunoSEQ multiplex PCR, the repertoire was profiled, and TCRdb retains in-frame clones only, with some absent. Of 55,000 to 70,000 clones listed, roughly 92% were seen once; the top ten hold about 2.7%. The rearrangement links TRBV7-7 to TRBJ2-2, with D hard to call. The sequence derives from a man in his forties. The sample was peripheral blood mononuclear cells (PBMCs). The CDR3 loop reads CASSLALDTGELFF. CDR3 nucleotide sequence: TGTGCCAGCAGCTTAGCGCTGGACACCGGGGAGCTGTTTTTT.